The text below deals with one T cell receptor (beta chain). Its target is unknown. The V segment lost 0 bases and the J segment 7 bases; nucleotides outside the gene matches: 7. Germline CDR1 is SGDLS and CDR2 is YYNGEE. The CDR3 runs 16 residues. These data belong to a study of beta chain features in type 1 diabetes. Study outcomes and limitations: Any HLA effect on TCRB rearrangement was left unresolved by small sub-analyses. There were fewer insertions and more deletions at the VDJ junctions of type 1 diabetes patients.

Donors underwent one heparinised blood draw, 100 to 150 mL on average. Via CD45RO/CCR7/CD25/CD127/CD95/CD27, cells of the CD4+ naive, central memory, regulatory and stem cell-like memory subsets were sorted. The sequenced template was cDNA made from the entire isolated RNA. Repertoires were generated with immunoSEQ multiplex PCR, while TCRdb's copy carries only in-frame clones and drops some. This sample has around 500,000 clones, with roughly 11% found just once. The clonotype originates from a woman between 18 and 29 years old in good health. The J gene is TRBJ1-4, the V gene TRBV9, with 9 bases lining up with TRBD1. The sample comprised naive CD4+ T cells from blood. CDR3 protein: CASSVGFRDRAEKLFF. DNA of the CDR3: TGTGCCAGCAGCGTAGGGTTTCGGGACAGGGCTGAAAAACTGTTTTTT.